This T cell receptor beta chain is from a study of blood T cells in healthy people across ages. Primers used in a second PCR of roughly 6 to 11 cycles were a sample-barcoded 5' primer and a J-beta primer mix. TCRdb re-called the 5' RACE reads through MiXCR, storing one row per CDR3 protein. Seen here are around 780,000 distinct CDR3 sequences, approximately 60% observed once, and the top ten hold 20% to 30%. Germline-derived CDR1 and CDR2 are SGDLS and YYNGEE. CDR3 size: 15 residues. J lost 3 bases, V lost 4 bases, and 10 bases had no gene match. The chain couples TRBV9 to TRBJ2-7; TRBD1 agrees at 7 bases. The TCR comes from a middle-aged man in good health. Sequenced sample: blood. Here the CDR3 DNA reads TGTGCCAGCAGCCCACGGGACAGATCTTTCTACGAGCAGTACTTC. It specifies CASSPRDRSFYEQYF. Looking up the rest from reference TRBV9 and TRBJ2-7 gives the full variable domain: DSGVTQTPKHLITATGQRVTLRCSPRSGDLSVYWYQQSLDQGLQFLIQYYNGEERAKGNILERFSAQQFPDLHSELNLSSLELGDSALYFCASSPRDRSFYEQYFGPGTRLTVT.